Each of the 31 T cell receptor beta chains below was sequenced from the same sample in a study of blood T cell repertoires in COVID-19. Assay used: immunoSEQ multiplex PCR; TCRdb lists only in-frame clones, some missing. The repertoire holds roughly 100,000 clones, roughly 82% seen once, with roughly 29% in the top ten. The sequencing sample was made of peripheral blood. The receptors here all came from a man aged 60-69 years with acute or convalescent COVID-19.

This sequence joins TRBV28 and TRBJ1-2, with 8 bases aligning to TRBD1. Germline V CDR1 and CDR2: MDHEN, SYDVKM. This CDR3 is 14 amino acids long. Unmatched junction bases numbered 6, after V lost 3 bases and J lost 6 bases. The CDR3 DNA reads TGTGCCAGCAGTTTGTTTGACAGGGGTCATGGCTACACCTTC. Its protein is CASSLFDRGHGYTF.

In this sample, this clone turned up a few times. The chain has TRBV5-4 and TRBJ2-7; tentative D call: TRBD2 (6 bases). Per the germline V gene, CDR1 is SGHNT and CDR2 is YYREEE (reference sequence). The CDR3 length is 14 residues. The V gene lost 1 base and the J gene lost 3 bases, with 11 bases spanning the gap. The CDR3 coding sequence is TGTGCCAGCAGCTTGCGGGGGTTCCACTACGAGCAGTACTTC. Translation gives CASSLRGFHYEQYF. Variable domain in full (rest from reference TRBV5-4 and TRBJ2-7): ETGVTQSPTHLIKTRGQQVTLRCSSQSGHNTVSWYQQALGQGPQFIFQYYREEENGRGNFPPRFSGLQFPNYSSELNVNALELDDSALYLCASSLRGFHYEQYFGPGTRLTVT.

As concerns this clone: One junction end disagrees with the germline gene, perhaps due to a read error. The chain uses TRBV29-1 and TRBJ2-1, with 7 positions matching TRBD1. CDR1 is SQVTM and CDR2 is ANQGSEA in the germline V gene. The CDR3 runs to 13 residues. The CDR3 coding sequence is TGCAGCTTTGAGGGACAGATACTCAATGAGCAGTTCTTC. Protein sequence: CSFEGQILNEQFF.

Points on this clone: Other DNA variants within this sample encode the same CDR3. The CDR3 DNA follows: TGTGCCAGCTCACCATCGGATACGCAGTATTTT. Protein: CASSPSDTQYF. This sequence joins TRBV18 and TRBJ2-3; no clear D gene. Trimming took off 2 bases at V and 6 bases at J, with 3 bases between the two ends. The CDR3 contains 11 residues. CDR1 and CDR2 (germline): KGHSH, LQKENI.

This clone showed up just a few times. The chain recombines TRBV28 with TRBJ1-5; the D is unclear. The V gene lost 7 bases and the J gene lost 5 bases, with 6 bases spanning the gap. The CDR3 is made up of 11 amino acids. Germline values: CDR1 MDHEN, CDR2 SYDVKM. CDR3 sequence (DNA): TGTGCCAGCAAGAGGGATCAGCCCCAGCATTTT. Translated: CASKRDQPQHF.

The chain recombines TRBV2 with TRBJ2-2; tentatively, D is TRBD1 (5 bases). Trimming pared 7 bases from V and 3 bases from J, leaving 12 bases between. The germline CDR1 and CDR2 sequences are SNHLY and FYNNEI. The CDR3 is 14 amino acids. CDR3 DNA sequence: TGTGCCAGCACATTCGACAGCTACACCGGGGAGCTGTTTTTT. It is translated as CASTFDSYTGELFF.

This clone was recorded once. The rearrangement uses TRBV6-6 and TRBJ2-1; D perhaps matches TRBD2 (6 bases). CDR1 is MNHNY and CDR2 is SVGAGI in the germline V gene (reference sequence). Deletions cut 6 bases from V and 6 bases from J, with 18 bases between. This CDR3 spans 15 amino acids. The CDR3 DNA sequence: TGTGCCAGCAGCCCGTCCGGGGGTAGCTTCAATGAGCAGTTCTTC. Encoded protein: CASSPSGGSFNEQFF.

The chain carries TRBV29-1 and TRBJ2-1; weak D call: TRBD2 (6 bases). The germline CDR1 and CDR2 sequences are SQVTM and ANQGSEA. Between the trimmed V and J ends, which lost 6 bases and 2 bases, there was a span of 14 bases. The CDR3 runs 14 residues. The CDR3 spells CSVLGGGTYNEQFF. The CDR3 bases are TGCAGCGTCCTGGGGGGTGGGACCTACAATGAGCAGTTCTTC.

The chain couples TRBV25-1 to TRBJ1-2; D unresolved. The CDR3 totals 14 residues. Germline V gene data show CDR1 as MGHDK and CDR2 as SYGVNS. V dropped 5 bases and J dropped 2 bases, with 12 bases sitting between them. CDR3 in DNA: TGTGCCAGCAGTATGCGGGCCATAAACTATGGCTACACCTTC. It codes for CASSMRAINYGYTF.

V usage is TRBV1 and J usage is TRBJ2-7; the table assigns TRBD1, which was not confirmed against the DNA. TRBV1 is classified as a pseudogene. The CDR3 extends over 15 amino acids. CDR3 coding DNA: TGCACCAGCAGCCCACTCTTGGACAGTTCCTACGAGCAGTACGTC. Protein: CTSSPLLDSSYEQYV.

The chain uses TRBV28 and TRBJ2-7; a possible D gene is TRBD1 (5 bases). The CDR3 contains 13 residues. Germline CDR1 reads MDHEN; CDR2 reads SYDVKM. V gave up 5 bases and J gave up 0 bases, with 8 bases separating them. The CDR3 reads CASSLGPSYEQYF. The CDR3 DNA reads as TGTGCCAGCAGTCTGGGGCCCTCCTACGAGCAGTACTTC.

This chain connects TRBV5-4 to TRBJ1-1; D uncertain. Germline V gene lookup returns CDR1 SGHNT and CDR2 YYREEE (reference sequence). This CDR3 contains 14 residues. The ends were cut back, 5 bases at V and 5 bases at J, with 16 bases in the middle. The CDR3 loop reads CASSPPGSRTEAFF. The CDR3 bases are TGTGCCAGCAGTCCCCCCGGGAGTCGGACTGAAGCTTTCTTT.

V is TRBV9 and J is TRBJ2-3, with TRBD2 matching 8 bases. The germline gives CDR1 SGDLS, CDR2 YYNGEE. The CDR3 length is 17 residues. With 0 bases clipped from V and 6 bases from J, the junction kept 12 bases outside the gene matches. This chain's CDR3 is CASSVANWASGLDTQYF. CDR3 nucleotides: TGTGCCAGCAGCGTAGCAAATTGGGCTAGCGGGTTGGATACGCAGTATTTT.

The chain carries TRBV7-8 and TRBJ1-1; tentative D call: TRBD1 (5 bases). Trimming left V 1 base short and J 0 bases short, with 9 bases between. The CDR3 is made up of 15 amino acids. CDR1 and CDR2 (germline): SGHVS, FQNEAQ. In DNA form, the CDR3 reads TGTGCCAGCAGCTTAGGGCGGGGGGTGAACACTGAAGCTTTCTTT. Translation: CASSLGRGVNTEAFF.

In nucleotides, the CDR3 is TGTGCCAGCAGCTGGGGACTAGCGGTCTACGAGCAGTACTTC. Protein sequence: CASSWGLAVYEQYF. The V gene is TRBV5-4, the J gene TRBJ2-7, with 11 bases matching TRBD2. Losses at the gene ends were 3 bases for V and 3 bases for J; bases not matched to a gene: 2. The CDR3 is 14 amino acids. From germline, CDR1 is SGHNT and CDR2 YYREEE (reference sequence).

The rearrangement uses TRBV24-1 and TRBJ1-5; tentative D call: TRBD1 (5 bases). The germline V and J ends were trimmed by 4 bases and 2 bases, with 11 bases remaining between them. The CDR3 consists of 15 residues. In germline, CDR1 is KGHDR, CDR2 SFDVKD. This CDR3 is CATSEGAPGNQPQHF. The CDR3 region has the DNA TGTGCCACCAGTGAAGGGGCCCCGGGCAATCAGCCCCAGCATTTT.

With regard to this clone: This CDR3 is also generated by other DNA sequences in the sample. The gene calls are TRBV25-1 and TRBJ1-2; D gene unclear. Germline CDR1 is MGHDK and CDR2 is SYGVNS. The CDR3 has 12 residues. V lost 2 bases, J lost 4 bases, and 5 bases lay in between. The CDR3, as DNA: TGTGCCAGCAGTGAACCGGGCTATGGCTACACCTTC. It is translated as CASSEPGYGYTF.

The rearrangement links TRBV19 to TRBJ2-5; tentative D call: TRBD2 (5 bases). The V gene lost 8 bases and the J gene lost 1 base, with 11 bases spanning the gap. Germline V CDR1 and CDR2: LNHDA, SQIVND (reference sequence). The CDR3 length is 13 residues. The CDR3 loop reads CASGMGAQETQYF. Here the CDR3 DNA reads TGTGCCAGTGGCATGGGAGCCCAAGAGACCCAGTACTTC.

This clone was detected a few times. The rearrangement uses TRBV19 and TRBJ1-3, with TRBD1 matching over 9 bases. The germline gives CDR1 LNHDA, CDR2 SQIVND (reference sequence). Trimming removed 3 bases from V and 4 bases from J; junction bases left unmatched: 4. The CDR3 spans 15 residues. The chain's CDR3 is CASSIPGQGGNTIYF. The CDR3 nucleotides read TGTGCCAGTAGTATCCCGGGACAGGGAGGAAACACCATATATTTT.

The sample holds a few counts of this clone. The chain couples TRBV30 to TRBJ1-2; TRBD1 might be the D (5 bases). The germline V and J ends were trimmed by 0 bases and 4 bases, with 18 bases remaining between them. This CDR3 is 16 amino acids long. CDR1 and CDR2 from the germline V gene are GTSNPN and SVGIG (reference sequence). Written as DNA, the CDR3 is TGTGCCTGGAGTGTCAGTCTGGGGCCGGCCACCTATGGCTACACCTTC. Its translation is CAWSVSLGPATYGYTF.

The rearrangement links TRBV28 to TRBJ2-7, with 12 bases fitting TRBD1. V shed 5 bases, J shed 3 bases, and the junction held 17 bases outside the gene matches. The germline gives CDR1 MDHEN, CDR2 SYDVKM. The CDR3 runs 19 residues. The CDR3 bases are TGTGCCAGCAGTCCTCCGGGACAGGGGGCGCTGGGTCCTTTCTACGAGCAGTACTTC. Translated, it gives CASSPPGQGALGPFYEQYF.

This chain joins TRBV6-1 and TRBJ2-2; a possible D gene is TRBD2 (5 bases). The CDR3 has 14 residues. V was clipped by 3 bases and J by 4 bases, with 9 bases between them. In germline, CDR1 is MNHNS, CDR2 SASEGT. CDR3 in DNA: TGTGCCAGCAGTGATCGGGGATTCACCGGGGAGCTGTTTTTT. It is translated as CASSDRGFTGELFF.

This clone came up a few times. The gene calls are TRBV28 and TRBJ1-6; tentative D call: TRBD1 (5 bases). The germline CDR1 and CDR2 sequences are MDHEN and SYDVKM. CDR3 size: 15 residues. Trimming removed 4 bases at V and 9 bases at J, with 16 bases between. Written as DNA, the CDR3 is TGTGCCAGCAGTTCCGTCGACAGAGTAGGTTCACCCCTCCACTTT. It specifies CASSSVDRVGSPLHF. The entire variable domain, with the rest obtained from reference TRBV28 and TRBJ1-6, is as follows: DVKVTQSSRYLVKRTGEKVFLECVQDMDHENMFWYRQDPGLGLRLIYFSYDVKMKEKGDIPEGYSVSREKKERFSLILESASTNQTSMYLCASSSVDRVGSPLHFGNGTRLTVT.

The chain joins TRBV3-1 (or the pseudogene TRBV3-2) to TRBJ2-4; D is ambiguous. Germline values: CDR1 LGHDT, CDR2 YNNKEL (reference sequence). V lost 5 bases to trimming and J lost 13 bases, with 15 bases between them. The CDR3 has 12 amino acids. The CDR3 DNA sequence: TGTGCCAGCAGCTATCAGTCACGCCGACAGTACTTC. Its translation is CASSYQSRRQYF.

This chain uses TRBV7-9 with TRBJ2-6; 8 bases are shared with TRBD1. The CDR3 is made up of 18 amino acids. With V trimmed by 2 bases and J by 2 bases, 8 bases remained unmatched. The V gene's germline CDR1 is SEHNR and CDR2 FQNEAQ (reference sequence). The CDR3 here is CASSLSAGGAAGANVLTF. The DNA for the CDR3 is TGTGCCAGCAGCTTATCGGCAGGGGGCGCGGCTGGGGCCAACGTCCTGACTTTC.

The chain is built from TRBV7-9 and TRBJ1-2, with D unclear. V lost 3 bases to trimming and J lost 2 bases, with 7 bases between them. CDR3 length equals 13 residues. The germline gives CDR1 SEHNR, CDR2 FQNEAQ (reference sequence). CDR3 protein: CASSFRENYGYTF. In nucleotides, the CDR3 is TGTGCCAGCAGCTTTCGGGAGAACTATGGCTACACCTTC.

This clone was recorded once. This rearrangement joins TRBV7-9 to TRBJ2-3; TRBD2 aligns across 8 bases. CDR1 is SEHNR, CDR2 FQNEAQ, per germline (reference sequence). Trimming at V came to 3 bases and at J to 3 bases, leaving 2 bases not matched to a gene. The CDR3 totals 14 residues. The CDR3 sequence: CASSFGTSTDTQYF. CDR3 DNA sequence: TGTGCCAGCAGCTTTGGGACTAGTACAGATACGCAGTATTTT.

V and J are TRBV7-9 and TRBJ2-1; D may be TRBD2 (5 bases). V was cut by 9 bases and J by 5 bases, with 14 bases left in between. The germline gives CDR1 SEHNR, CDR2 FQNEAQ (reference sequence). This CDR3 contains 13 residues. CDR3 nucleotides: TGTGCCAGTACTAAGGAGGCCCACAATGAGCAGTTCTTC. Its protein is CASTKEAHNEQFF. The entire variable domain, with the rest obtained from reference TRBV7-9 and TRBJ2-1, is as follows: DTGVSQNPRHKITKRGQNVTFRCDPISEHNRLYWYRQTLGQGPEFLTYFQNEAQLEKSRLLSDRFSAERPKGSFSTLEIQRTEQGDSAMYLCASTKEAHNEQFFGPGTRLTVL.

The rearrangement uses TRBV27 and TRBJ2-7; D may be TRBD2 (6 bases). The germline V gene has CDR1 MNHEY and CDR2 SMNVEV (reference sequence). Trimming cost V 2 bases and J 6 bases, with 11 bases left between them. The CDR3 covers 13 residues. CDR3 in DNA: TGTGCCAGCAGTTTACTGGCGGGAAGCGAGCAGTACGTC. Translation: CASSLLAGSEQYV.

The gene calls are TRBV9 and TRBJ1-2; D not resolved. V was clipped by 8 bases and J by 3 bases, with 8 bases between them. The germline V gene has CDR1 SGDLS and CDR2 YYNGEE. The CDR3 length is 11 residues. The CDR3 protein is CASERYYGYTF. CDR3 bases: TGTGCCAGTGAGCGGTACTATGGCTACACCTTC.

The chain couples TRBV7-8 to TRBJ2-3; 7 bases align to TRBD1. V shed 5 bases and J 6 bases; nucleotides not matched to a gene: 17. The CDR3 extends over 17 amino acids. Germline CDR1 SGHVS, CDR2 FQNEAQ. CDR3 loop: CASSRPSDRVVSDTQYF. The CDR3 coding sequence is TGTGCCAGCAGCCGCCCCTCCGACAGGGTTGTATCCGATACGCAGTATTTT.